This T cell receptor (beta chain) was sequenced for a study of regulatory T cells in long-lasting Graves disease. The time point: newly diagnosed GD, antithyroid drugs for less than 3 months. From PBMCs, RNA was extracted and then used to make the TCR library. This clonotype was counted ten times or more. Both iRepertoire HTBI primers and Arm-PCR of CDR3 regions were used to build the TCR beta libraries. TCRdb itself ran the multiplex PCR reads through MiXCR, one entry per CDR3 protein. The table lists 530,000 or so distinct CDR3 sequences, roughly 13% of them singletons. This sample was also put to use in a study of T cells in Graves' hyperthyroidism and ophthalmopathy. As that study records: The hyperthyroidism was newly diagnosed and had lasted under 2 months; the patients were aged 18 to 65.

The receptor was isolated from a man in his thirties or forties with Graves disease. The source material was peripheral blood mononuclear cells (PBMCs), sampled at new diagnosis, from a patient treated with antithyroid drugs.

The CDR3 region has the DNA TGTGCCAGCAGCTACACAGGGGGTCGGGAGACCCAGTACTTC. Its translation is CASSYTGGRETQYF. V is TRBV11-2 and J is TRBJ2-5; TRBD1 aligns across 8 bases. CDR1 is SGHAT and CDR2 is FQNNGV in the germline V gene. This CDR3 comprises 14 residues. Losses at the gene ends were 4 bases for V and 5 bases for J; bases not matched to a gene: 6.